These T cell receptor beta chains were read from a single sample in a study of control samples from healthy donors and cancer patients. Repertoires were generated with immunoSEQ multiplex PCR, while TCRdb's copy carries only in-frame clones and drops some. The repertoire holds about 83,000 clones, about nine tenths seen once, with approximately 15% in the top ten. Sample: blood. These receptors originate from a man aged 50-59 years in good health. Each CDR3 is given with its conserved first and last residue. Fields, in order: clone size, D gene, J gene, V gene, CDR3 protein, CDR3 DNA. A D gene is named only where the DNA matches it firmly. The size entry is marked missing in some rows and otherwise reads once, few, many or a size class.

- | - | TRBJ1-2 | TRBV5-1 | CASSQDSIGYTF | TGCGCCAGCAGCCAGGACAGTATTGGCTACACCTTC
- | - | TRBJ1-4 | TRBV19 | CASIGRTATNEKLFF | TGTGCCAGTATAGGCAGGACAGCAACTAATGAAAAACTGTTTTTT
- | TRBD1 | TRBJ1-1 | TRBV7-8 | CASSLVTGGGEAFF | TGTGCCAGCAGCTTAGTTACAGGGGGCGGTGAAGCTTTCTTT
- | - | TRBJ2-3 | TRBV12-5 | CASGLGGDTQYF | TGTGCTAGTGGTTTGGGAGGGGATACGCAGTATTTT
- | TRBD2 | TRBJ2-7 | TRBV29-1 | CSVAGTGGLAGGPSSYEQYF | TGCAGCGTTGCCGGGACAGGGGGACTAGCGGGGGGCCCTAGCTCCTACGAGCAGTACTTC
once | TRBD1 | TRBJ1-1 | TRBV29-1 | CSVEPPTGANTEAFF | TGCAGCGTTGAACCCCCAACAGGGGCGAACACTGAAGCTTTCTTT
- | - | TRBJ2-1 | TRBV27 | CASSLSAGRTPGYNEQFF | TGTGCCAGCAGTTTATCGGCAGGGAGAACGCCTGGCTACAATGAGCAGTTCTTC
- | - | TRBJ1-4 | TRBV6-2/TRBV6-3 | CASSQREKLFF | TGTGCCAGCAGTCAGAGGGAAAAACTGTTTTTT
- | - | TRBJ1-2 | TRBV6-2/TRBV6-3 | CASSLPGNYGYTF | TGTGCCAGCAGTCTGCCGGGCAACTATGGCTACACCTTC
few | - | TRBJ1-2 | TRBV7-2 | CASSSPPRDYGYTF | TGTGCCAGCAGCTCCCCTCCACGCGACTATGGCTACACCTTC
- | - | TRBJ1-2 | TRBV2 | CASRALGQSYGYTF | TGTGCCAGCAGAGCCCTTGGACAGTCTTATGGCTACACCTTC
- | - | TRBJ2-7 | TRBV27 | CASTSSGLVGVEQYF | TGTGCCAGCACCTCTTCAGGGCTGGTGGGAGTCGAGCAGTACTTC
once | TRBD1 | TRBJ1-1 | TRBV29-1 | CSGDRDGTEAFF | TGCAGCGGAGACAGGGACGGGACTGAAGCTTTCTTT
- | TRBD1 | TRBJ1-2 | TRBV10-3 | CAISESLGQGQKRDGYTF | TGTGCCATCAGTGAGTCCCTTGGACAGGGACAAAAGAGGGACGGCTACACCTTC
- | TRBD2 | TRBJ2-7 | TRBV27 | CASSSSLAGKKEQYF | TGTGCCAGCAGTTCGTCACTAGCGGGGAAGAAAGAGCAGTACTTC
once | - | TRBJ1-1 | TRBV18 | CASLQDSTEAFF | TGTGCCAGCTTACAGGACAGCACTGAAGCTTTCTTT
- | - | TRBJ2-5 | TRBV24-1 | CATSVGGQETQYF | TGTGCCACCAGTGTCGGGGGACAAGAGACCCAGTACTTC
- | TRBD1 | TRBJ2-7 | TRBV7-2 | CASSPMTGGGHEQYF | TGTGCCAGCAGCCCTATGACAGGGGGCGGCCACGAGCAGTACTTC
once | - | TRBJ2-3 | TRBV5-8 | CASSLEGDTQYF | TGTGCCAGCAGCTTGGAGGGGGATACGCAGTATTTT
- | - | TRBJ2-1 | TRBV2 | CASKYDAGSYNEQFF | TGTGCCAGCAAGTACGACGCAGGGTCCTACAATGAGCAGTTCTTC
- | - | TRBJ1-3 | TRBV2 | CASSLRDSGNTIYF | TGTGCCAGCAGTTTACGGGACTCTGGAAACACCATATATTTT
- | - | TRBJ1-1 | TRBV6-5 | CASSKTVRPQEAFF | TGTGCCAGCAGTAAGACGGTCCGACCACAGGAAGCTTTCTTT
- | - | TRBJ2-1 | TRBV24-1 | CATSDPLGSGTRNYNEQFF | TGTGCCACCAGTGATCCCCTAGGCTCCGGGACGAGAAACTACAATGAGCAGTTCTTC
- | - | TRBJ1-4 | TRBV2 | CASSEQVGVYEKLFF | TGTGCCAGCAGTGAACAAGTCGGTGTGTATGAAAAACTGTTTTTT
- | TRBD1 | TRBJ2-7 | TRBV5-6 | CASSLDRDDEQYF | TGTGCCAGCAGCCTAGACAGGGACGACGAGCAGTACTTC
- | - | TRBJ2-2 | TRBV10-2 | CASRMGNTGELFF | TGCGCCAGCCGAATGGGTAACACCGGGGAGCTGTTTTTT
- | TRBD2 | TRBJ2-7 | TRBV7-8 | CASSFAGGGYEQYF | TGTGCCAGCAGCTTCGCGGGGGGGGGCTACGAGCAGTACTTC
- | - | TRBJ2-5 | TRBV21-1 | CASSKEGQGARGLVETQYF | TGTGCCAGCAGCAAAGAGGGACAGGGGGCAAGAGGTCTAGTGGAGACCCAGTACTTC
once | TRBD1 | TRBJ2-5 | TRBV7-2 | CASSQMGQGARETQYF | TGTGCCAGCAGCCAAATGGGACAGGGGGCTAGGGAGACCCAGTACTTC
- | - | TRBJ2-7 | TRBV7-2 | CASSLGSTYEQYF | TGTGCCAGCAGCTTAGGCAGTACCTACGAGCAGTACTTC
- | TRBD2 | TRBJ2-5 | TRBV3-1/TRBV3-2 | CASSQEGAGTETQYF | TGTGCCAGCAGCCAAGAAGGAGCGGGGACTGAGACCCAGTACTTC
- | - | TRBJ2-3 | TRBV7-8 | CASSLAQAGGRTDTQYF | TGTGCCAGCAGCTTAGCGCAAGCAGGGGGGAGGACAGATACGCAGTATTTT
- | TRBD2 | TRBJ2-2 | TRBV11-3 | CASSLRSGGANGELFF | TGTGCCAGCAGCTTACGTAGCGGGGGGGCCAACGGGGAGCTGTTTTTT
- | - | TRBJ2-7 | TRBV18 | CASSPPGGQTHEQYF | TGTGCCAGCTCACCACCGGGGGGACAGACCCACGAGCAGTACTTC
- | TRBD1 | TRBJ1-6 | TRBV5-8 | CASSLITGGSAPLHF | TGTGCCAGCAGCTTGATAACAGGGGGTAGTGCACCCCTCCACTTT
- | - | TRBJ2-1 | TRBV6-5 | CASAPGPLKNEQFF | TGTGCCAGCGCCCCGGGACCCCTAAAGAATGAGCAGTTCTTC
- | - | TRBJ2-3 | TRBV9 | CASSDGLSGDTQYF | TGTGCCAGCAGCGATGGCTTATCCGGAGATACGCAGTATTTT
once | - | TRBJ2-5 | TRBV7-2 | CASSLELNSAAQYF | TGTGCCAGCAGCTTAGAACTAAATTCCGCGGCCCAGTACTTC
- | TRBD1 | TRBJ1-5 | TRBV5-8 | CASSLDRDTGQPQHF | TGTGCCAGCAGCCTCGACAGGGATACCGGTCAGCCCCAGCATTTT
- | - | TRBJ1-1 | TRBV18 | CASLNQEGGAFF | TGTGCCAGCCTCAACCAGGAAGGAGGGGCTTTCTTT
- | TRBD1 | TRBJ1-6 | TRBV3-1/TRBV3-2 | CASSQGIRGQLNSPLHF | TGTGCCAGCAGCCAAGGTATTAGGGGACAGCTCAATTCACCCCTCCACTTT
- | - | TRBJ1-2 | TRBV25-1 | CASSELAFYGYTF | TGTGCCAGCAGTGAACTTGCATTCTATGGCTACACCTTC
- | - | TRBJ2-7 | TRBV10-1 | CASSENRAYEQYF | TGCGCCAGCAGTGAGAACAGGGCGTACGAGCAGTACTTC
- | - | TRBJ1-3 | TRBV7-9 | CASSPPFRFGNTIYF | TGTGCCAGCAGCCCCCCGTTCAGATTTGGAAACACCATATATTTT
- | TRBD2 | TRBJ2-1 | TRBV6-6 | CASRPPSGSSYNEQFF | TGTGCCAGCAGACCGCCTAGCGGGAGCTCCTACAATGAGCAGTTCTTC